One sample yielded the 28 T cell receptor beta chains listed below, sequenced in a study of CXCR3-negative and CXCR3-positive naive CD8 T cells. Overall study results and limits: TRB CDR3s were more hydrophobic in CXCR3-positive than in CXCR3-negative naive cells.

Via 5' RACE with UMI labels, TRB cDNA libraries were prepared. TCRdb processed the 5' RACE reads again and assigns one entry to each CDR3 protein, with no DNA. Its table lists about 150,000 distinct CDR3 sequences. These receptors have no identified antigens. Material for sequencing was naive CXCR3+ CD8+ T cells from blood. The subset here: CD45RO-CCR7+CD27+CD95- naive CD8+ T cells expressing CXCR3 (TNR3+). These receptors originate from a human donor in good health. Some clones in this sample may be carry-over from other donors' samples.

The chain joins TRBV29-1 to TRBJ2-5. This CDR3 region has 13 residues. Germline V gene sequence: CDR1 SQVTM, CDR2 ANQGSEA. The CDR3 sequence: CSVDGRPAETQYF.

The chain couples TRBV4-1 to TRBJ2-1. Germline V lookup: CDR1 MGHRA, CDR2 YSYEKL. The CDR3 has 13 amino acids. CDR3 loop: CASSQPPRNEQFF.

This chain joins TRBV5-1 and TRBJ2-2; absent DNA, TCRdb's TRBD2 call cannot be checked. This CDR3 is 19 amino acids long. CDR1 SGHRS and CDR2 YFSETQ come from the germline V gene. CDR3 loop: CASSLVRLAGEANTGELFF.

The chain uses TRBV7-9 and TRBJ2-1. CDR1 and CDR2 (germline): SEHNR, FQNEAQ (reference sequence). The CDR3 has 13 residues. CDR3 amino acids: CASSLAKEAEQFF.

The chain's CDR3 is CASSRQGRGFNEQFF. The rearrangement uses TRBV28 and TRBJ2-1; no DNA is available, so the TRBD1 call from TCRdb remains unchecked. CDR1 is MDHEN, CDR2 SYDVKM, per germline. The CDR3 extends over 15 amino acids.

CDR3 in amino acids: CASRQGNWLGTDTQYF. The chain is built from TRBV28 and TRBJ2-3; TCRdb indicates TRBD1, and absent DNA this call remains unverified. Germline assignment: CDR1 MDHEN and CDR2 SYDVKM. This CDR3 region has 16 residues.

The rearrangement joins TRBV19 to TRBJ1-1; TCRdb names TRBD1, which stays unverified in the absence of DNA. Germline V gene sequence: CDR1 LNHDA, CDR2 SQIVND (reference sequence). The CDR3 contains 15 residues. The CDR3 protein is CASSPTTGFYTEAFF.

The chain employs TRBV27 and TRBJ2-3; the D call from TCRdb, TRBD2, cannot be confirmed without DNA. Germline loops: CDR1 MNHEY, CDR2 SMNVEV (reference sequence). CDR3 length: 17 amino acids. CDR3 region: CASSPRTSGTSTDTQYF.

V usage is TRBV28 and J usage is TRBJ2-7; lacking DNA, the TRBD2 call made by TCRdb goes unchecked. The germline CDR1 and CDR2 sequences are MDHEN and SYDVKM. The CDR3 runs to 17 residues. The CDR3 loop reads CASSFGGENPSSYEQYF. The full variable domain, with the rest looked up from reference TRBV28 and TRBJ2-7, is DVKVTQSSRYLVKRTGEKVFLECVQDMDHENMFWYRQDPGLGLRLIYFSYDVKMKEKGDIPEGYSVSREKKERFSLILESASTNQTSMYLCASSFGGENPSSYEQYFGPGTRLTVT.

The gene calls are TRBV6-1 and TRBJ1-2; as DNA is missing, the TRBD1 call by TCRdb cannot be tested. This CDR3 is 11 amino acids long. Germline lookup yields CDR1 MNHNS and CDR2 SASEGT. CDR3 region: CASSRGYGYTF.

The V call is TRBV7-9, the J call TRBJ2-7; the D call from TCRdb, TRBD1, cannot be confirmed without DNA. CDR3 length equals 15 residues. The germline CDR1 and CDR2 sequences are SEHNR and FQNEAQ (reference sequence). The CDR3 sequence: CASSQPGHSDHEQYF.

V usage is TRBV3-1 and J usage is TRBJ2-5. CDR1 and CDR2 (germline): LGHDT, YNNKEL (reference sequence). The CDR3 runs to 14 residues. CDR3 loop: CASSQDFGRETQYF.

The chain combines TRBV4-3 with TRBJ2-7. Germline CDR1 reads LGHNA; CDR2 reads YSLEER. CDR3 size: 14 residues. The CDR3 loop reads CASSQVSSSYEQYF.

The chain has TRBV21-1 and TRBJ2-3; TCRdb's assignment of TRBD2 cannot be checked, as there is no DNA. TRBV21-1 is annotated as a pseudogene. This CDR3 is built from 18 residues. This CDR3 is CASSLKAPSGSLADTQYF.

The CDR3 spells CASGWDRAYEQYF. The rearrangement uses TRBV5-4 and TRBJ2-7. This CDR3 region has 13 residues. CDR1 is SGHNT, CDR2 YYREEE, per germline (reference sequence).

The chain is built from TRBV7-8 and TRBJ2-1; the TCRdb D gene call, TRBD1, has no DNA to confirm it. Germline CDR1 and CDR2: SGHVS and FQNEAQ. The CDR3 consists of 16 residues. The CDR3 spells CASSPRGGGFRNEQFF.

V usage is TRBV13 and J usage is TRBJ1-4; TCRdb names TRBD1, which stays unverified in the absence of DNA. Per the germline V gene, CDR1 is PRHDT and CDR2 is FYEKMQ (reference sequence). CDR3 length equals 16 residues. The CDR3 loop is CASSQDREATNEKLFF.

The chain combines TRBV7-9 with TRBJ1-1. The V gene's germline CDR1 is SEHNR and CDR2 FQNEAQ (reference sequence). The CDR3 is 14 residues long. The CDR3 reads CASSSATGNTEAFF.

The rearrangement joins TRBV19 to TRBJ2-1; no DNA is available, so the TRBD1 call from TCRdb remains unchecked. Germline assignment: CDR1 LNHDA and CDR2 SQIVND (reference sequence). The CDR3 runs 13 residues. The CDR3 protein is CASSYQGYNEQFF.

The chain combines TRBV10-3 with TRBJ1-3. Germline V lookup: CDR1 ENHRY, CDR2 SYGVKD. CDR3 size: 12 residues. The CDR3 loop is CAISESVNTIYF.

V usage is TRBV9 and J usage is TRBJ2-7; there is no DNA to check the TCRdb D call of TRBD2. This CDR3 spans 14 amino acids. Germline CDR1 is SGDLS and CDR2 is YYNGEE. This CDR3 reads CASSEGGTPYEQYF.

This chain joins TRBV18 and TRBJ2-1; no DNA is available, so the TRBD2 call from TCRdb remains unchecked. Looked up from germline, CDR1 is KGHSH and CDR2 is LQKENI. This CDR3 comprises 14 residues. The CDR3 spells CASSQGRVYNEQFF.

The V call is TRBV3-1, the J call TRBJ2-1. CDR3 size: 12 residues. The germline V gene encodes CDR1 LGHDT and CDR2 YNNKEL (reference sequence). CDR3 loop: CASSQDFTEQFF.

J is TRBJ2-7 and V is TRBV7-6. Germline CDR1 reads SGHVS; CDR2 reads FNYEAQ. CDR3 length: 14 residues. The CDR3 here is CASSLTGSFYEQYF.

This chain uses TRBV10-3 with TRBJ2-1. Germline values: CDR1 ENHRY, CDR2 SYGVKD. This CDR3 contains 14 residues. CDR3 in amino acids: CAIKSESSYNEQFF.

By frequency, this clonotype is medium-sized (0.01 to 0.1%). V and J are TRBV25-1 and TRBJ1-6; TCRdb selects TRBD1, and the lack of DNA leaves this call unchecked. The germline gives CDR1 MGHDK, CDR2 SYGVNS. This CDR3 is 13 amino acids long. CDR3 amino acids: CASSEWTAISLHF.

The CDR3 region is CSVAGVLAGGFNEQFF. The rearrangement uses TRBV29-1 and TRBJ2-1; the TRBD2 assignment by TCRdb is unverifiable without DNA. There are 16 residues in the CDR3. Germline V CDR1 and CDR2: SQVTM, ANQGSEA.

The genes are TRBV9 and TRBJ2-7. The CDR3 runs 12 residues. The germline CDR1 and CDR2 sequences are SGDLS and YYNGEE. The CDR3 reads CASSGSGYEQYF.